This T cell receptor beta chain comes out of a study of blood T cells in healthy people across ages. Samples had at least 6.5 million PBMCs isolated from them. As to this clonotype: Its target is not known.

Trimming left V 8 bases short and J 4 bases short, with 12 bases between. This CDR3 has 13 amino acids. Germline CDR1 and CDR2: MNHEY and SMNVEV (reference sequence). Study results and caveats: The study lacked donor CMV status, which possibly confounded expanded clonotype changes. Naive T cell percentage showed a strong correlation with the diversity of TCR beta.

For the second PCR, which ran for 7 to 11 cycles, a sample-barcoded 5' primer and a J-beta primer mix were used. TCRdb reprocessed the 5' RACE reads with MiXCR, giving one entry per CDR3 protein. The sample lists 1.5 million to 2 million distinct CDR3 sequences; just under 50% were seen once. This receptor was obtained from a middle-aged woman in good health. The rearrangement joins TRBV27 to TRBJ1-5; unclear D gene. Sequencing was performed on blood. DNA for the CDR3: TGTGCCAGCGGATGGGTCCTTAATCAGCCCCAGCATTTT. This translates into CASGWVLNQPQHF.